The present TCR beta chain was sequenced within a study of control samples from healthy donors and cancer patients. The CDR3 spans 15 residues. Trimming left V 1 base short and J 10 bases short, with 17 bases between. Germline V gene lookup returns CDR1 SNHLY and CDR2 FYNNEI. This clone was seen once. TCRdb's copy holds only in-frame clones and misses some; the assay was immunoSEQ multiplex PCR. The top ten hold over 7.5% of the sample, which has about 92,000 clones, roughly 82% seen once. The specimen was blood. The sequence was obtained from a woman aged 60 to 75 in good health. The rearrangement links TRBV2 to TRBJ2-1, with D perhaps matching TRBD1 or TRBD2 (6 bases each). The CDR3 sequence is CASSEGGTKRGEQFF. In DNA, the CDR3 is TGTGCCAGCAGTGAAGGCGGGACAAAAAGGGGGGAGCAGTTCTTC.